This entry lists 10 T cell receptor beta chains sequenced from one sample in a study of response to subunit inactivated influenza vaccine. TCRdb re-analysed the RT-PCR reads in MiXCR, keeping a single row per CDR3 protein. The sample shows roughly 500,000 distinct CDR3 sequences, about 17% of them seen only once. This specimen consisted of CD4+ T cells sorted from PBMCs, obtained less than 30 months after vaccination. The receptors were sampled from a man in his fifties or sixties who received an inactivated influenza vaccine.

J is TRBJ2-7 and V is TRBV7-9; possibly TRBD1 for D (6 bases). This CDR3 region has 15 residues. Per germline, CDR1 SEHNR and CDR2 FQNEAQ (reference sequence). V shed 7 bases and J shed 3 bases, with 19 bases lying between them. CDR3 protein: CASTDLGQSSYEQYF. The CDR3 region has the DNA TGTGCCAGCACTGACCTAGGACAGTCGAGCTACGAGCAGTACTTC.

As to this clonotype: This may come from a read error, since a much larger clone is one base off. This chain joins TRBV28 and TRBJ2-2; 7 bases fit TRBD2. V lost 7 bases to trimming and J lost 6 bases; unmatched junction nucleotides: 14. The CDR3 extends over 16 amino acids. Germline values: CDR1 MDHEN, CDR2 SYDVKM. The CDR3 loop is CASIKGREISPGELFF. The CDR3 coding sequence is TGTGCCAGCATCAAGGGGAGGGAGATTAGTCCCGGGGAGCTGTTTTTT.

The sample holds many counts of this clonotype. The V and J genes are TRBV15 and TRBJ2-5; D remains ambiguous. Trimming took off 5 bases at V and 0 bases at J, with 7 bases between the two ends. Per the germline V gene, CDR1 is LNHNV and CDR2 is YYDKDF (reference sequence). CDR3 length equals 13 residues. CDR3 protein: CATSFRNQETQYF. The CDR3 DNA sequence: TGTGCCACCAGCTTTAGGAACCAAGAGACCCAGTACTTC.

The rearrangement joins TRBV10-3 to TRBJ2-1; 8 nucleotides line up with TRBD2. CDR1 and CDR2 from the germline V gene are ENHRY and SYGVKD. This CDR3 comprises 17 residues. Trimming at V came to 0 bases and at J to 9 bases, leaving 13 bases not matched to a gene. CDR3 region: CAISESAGDSPDGEQFF. CDR3 nucleotides: TGTGCCATCAGTGAGTCAGCGGGAGACTCCCCTGATGGTGAGCAGTTCTTC.

A word on this clonotype: Since a much larger clone is just one base distant, this may be a read error. J is TRBJ2-1 and V is TRBV7-9; D may match TRBD1 or TRBD2 (5 bases each). CDR1 is SEHNR and CDR2 is FQNEAQ in the germline V gene (reference sequence). The CDR3 is 12 residues long. Trimming took 1 base from V and 9 from J, leaving 7 bases between them. CDR3 nucleotides: TGTGCCAGCAGCTTAGGGGGGAGTGAGCAGTTCTTC. This codes for CASSLGGSEQFF.

This clonotype was detected only a few times. The rearrangement links TRBV9 to TRBJ2-5; TRBD2 matches at 9 bases. Germline CDR1 and CDR2: SGDLS and YYNGEE. The V segment lost 0 bases and the J segment 4 bases; nucleotides outside the gene matches: 4. The CDR3 sequence is 15 residues long. The CDR3 sequence is CASSVGSGRGETQYF. In nucleotides, the CDR3 is TGTGCCAGCAGCGTAGGTAGCGGGAGAGGAGAGACCCAGTACTTC.

The rearrangement joins TRBV7-6 to TRBJ2-5; 7 bases map to TRBD1. CDR1 is SGHVS and CDR2 is FNYEAQ in the germline V gene. V was pared by 5 bases and J by 5 bases, with 11 bases of the junction left unmatched. The CDR3 runs 15 residues. CDR3 loop: CASSHRLTGSETQYF. The DNA of the CDR3 is TGTGCCAGCAGCCATCGACTGACAGGGTCGGAGACCCAGTACTTC.

This clonotype occurred once. This chain joins TRBV20-1 and TRBJ2-7; TRBD1 aligns across 8 bases. Germline CDR1 DFQATT, CDR2 SNEGSKA (reference sequence). This CDR3 has 12 residues. The junction had 4 bases not matched to a gene; V was cut back by 5 bases and J by 4 bases. This CDR3 reads CSAEQGEYEQYF. In DNA, the CDR3 is TGCAGTGCTGAACAGGGGGAGTACGAGCAGTACTTC.

This clonotype came up many times. The chain is built from TRBV12-3 or TRBV12-4 and TRBJ1-1; D is unclear. This CDR3 has 13 residues. V shed 1 base and J shed 1 base, with 4 bases lying between them. The CDR3 loop is CASSLGKNTEAFF. In DNA form, the CDR3 reads TGTGCCAGCAGTTTAGGTAAGAACACTGAAGCTTTCTTT.

V gene TRBV10-2 combines with J gene TRBJ1-1, with 7 bases lining up with TRBD1. Germline values: CDR1 WSHSY, CDR2 SAAADI. The CDR3 is 16 residues long. V was clipped by 7 bases and J by 1 base; unmatched bases: 12. This CDR3 is CASKKDRTVENTEAFF. For the CDR3, the DNA is TGCGCCAGCAAGAAGGACAGGACAGTAGAGAACACTGAAGCTTTCTTT.